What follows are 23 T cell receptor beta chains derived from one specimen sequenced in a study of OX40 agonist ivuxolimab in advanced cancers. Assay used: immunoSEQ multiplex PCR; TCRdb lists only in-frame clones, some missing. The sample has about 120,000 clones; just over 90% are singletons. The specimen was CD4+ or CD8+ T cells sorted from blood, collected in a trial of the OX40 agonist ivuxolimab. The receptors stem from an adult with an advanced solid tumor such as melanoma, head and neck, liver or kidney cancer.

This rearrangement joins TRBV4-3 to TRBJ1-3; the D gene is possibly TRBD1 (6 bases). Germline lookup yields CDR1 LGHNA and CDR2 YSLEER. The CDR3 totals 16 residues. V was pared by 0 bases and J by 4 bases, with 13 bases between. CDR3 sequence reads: CASSQDTLDRGNTIYF. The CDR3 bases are TGCGCCAGCAGCCAAGATACCCTCGACAGGGGAAACACCATATATTTT.

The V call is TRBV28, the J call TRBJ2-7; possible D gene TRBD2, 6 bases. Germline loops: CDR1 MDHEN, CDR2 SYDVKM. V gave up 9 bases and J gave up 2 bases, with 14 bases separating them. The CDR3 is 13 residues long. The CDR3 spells CASTAGPTYEQYF. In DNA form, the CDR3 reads TGTGCCAGTACTGCGGGACCCACCTACGAGCAGTACTTC.

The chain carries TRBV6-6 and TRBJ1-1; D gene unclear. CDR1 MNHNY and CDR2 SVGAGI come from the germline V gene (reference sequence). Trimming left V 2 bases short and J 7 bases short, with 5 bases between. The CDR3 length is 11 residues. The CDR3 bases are TGTGCCAGCAGTTACGAGAGTGAAGCTTTCTTT. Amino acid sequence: CASSYESEAFF.

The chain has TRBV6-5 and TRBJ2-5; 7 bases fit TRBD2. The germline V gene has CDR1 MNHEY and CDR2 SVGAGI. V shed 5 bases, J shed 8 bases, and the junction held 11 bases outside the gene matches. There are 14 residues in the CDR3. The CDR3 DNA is TGTGCCAGCAGTCGGGGAGGGACCGTCGACACCCAGTACTTC. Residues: CASSRGGTVDTQYF.

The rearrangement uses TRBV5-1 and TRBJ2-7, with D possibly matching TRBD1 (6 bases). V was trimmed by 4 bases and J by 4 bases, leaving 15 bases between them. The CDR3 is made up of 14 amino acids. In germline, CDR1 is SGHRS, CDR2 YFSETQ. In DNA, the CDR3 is TGCGCCAGCAGCCCTACAGGGCAACTTTACGAGCAGTACTTC. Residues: CASSPTGQLYEQYF.

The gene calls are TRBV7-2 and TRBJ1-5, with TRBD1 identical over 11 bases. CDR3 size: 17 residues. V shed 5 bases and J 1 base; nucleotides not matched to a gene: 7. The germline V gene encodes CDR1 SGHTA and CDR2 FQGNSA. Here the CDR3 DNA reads TGTGCCAGCAGCGGACGGACAGGGGGCGGAAGCAATCAGCCCCAGCATTTT. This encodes CASSGRTGGGSNQPQHF.

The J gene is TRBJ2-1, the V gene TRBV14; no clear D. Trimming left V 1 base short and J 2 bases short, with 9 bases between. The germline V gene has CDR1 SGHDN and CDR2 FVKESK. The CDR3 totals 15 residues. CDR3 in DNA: TGTGCCAGCAGCCAAGCCCAGGTTCCCTACAATGAGCAGTTCTTC. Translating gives CASSQAQVPYNEQFF. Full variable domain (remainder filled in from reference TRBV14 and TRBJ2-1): EAGVTQFPSHSVIEKGQTVTLRCDPISGHDNLYWYRRVMGKEIKFLLHFVKESKQDESGMPNNRFLAERTGGTYSTLKVQPAELEDSGVYFCASSQAQVPYNEQFFGPGTRLTVL.

DNA for the CDR3: TGTGCCAGCAAATGGGACGGACGTAGCAATCAGCCCCAGCATTTT. Translation: CASKWDGRSNQPQHF. The chain joins TRBV27 to TRBJ1-5; perhaps TRBD1 as D (5 bases). CDR1 and CDR2 (germline): MNHEY, SMNVEV (reference sequence). With 7 bases removed from V and 0 bases from J, the gap between germline ends came to 13 bases. The CDR3 sequence is 15 residues long.

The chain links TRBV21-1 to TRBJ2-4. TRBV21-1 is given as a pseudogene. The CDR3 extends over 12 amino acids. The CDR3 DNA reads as TGTGCCAGCAGCAAAGGGGTTAAGCTTCAGTACTTC. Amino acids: CASSKGVKLQYF.

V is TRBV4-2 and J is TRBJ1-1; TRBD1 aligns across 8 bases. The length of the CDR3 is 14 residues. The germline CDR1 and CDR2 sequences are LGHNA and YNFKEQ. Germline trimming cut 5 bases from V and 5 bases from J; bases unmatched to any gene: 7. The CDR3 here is CASSFADRETEAFF. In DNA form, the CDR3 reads TGTGCCAGCAGCTTTGCGGACAGGGAAACTGAAGCTTTCTTT.

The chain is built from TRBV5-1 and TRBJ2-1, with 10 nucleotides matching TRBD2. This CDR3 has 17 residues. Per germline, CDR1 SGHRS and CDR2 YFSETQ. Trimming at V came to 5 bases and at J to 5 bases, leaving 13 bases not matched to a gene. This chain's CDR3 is CASSPPTAGGPNNEQFF. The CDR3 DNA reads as TGCGCCAGCAGTCCCCCCACAGCGGGAGGGCCGAACAATGAGCAGTTCTTC. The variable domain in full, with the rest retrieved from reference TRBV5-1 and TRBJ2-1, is KAGVTQTPRYLIKTRGQQVTLSCSPISGHRSVSWYQQTPGQGLQFLFEYFSETQRNKGNFPGRFSGRQFSNSRSEMNVSTLELGDSALYLCASSPPTAGGPNNEQFFGPGTRLTVL.

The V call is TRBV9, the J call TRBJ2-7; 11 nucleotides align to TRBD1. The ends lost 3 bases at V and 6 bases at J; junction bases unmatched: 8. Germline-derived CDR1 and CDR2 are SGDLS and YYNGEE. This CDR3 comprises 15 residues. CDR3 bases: TGTGCCAGCAGCGCGACTCCGGGACAGGGGGGCGAGCAGTACTTC. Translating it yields CASSATPGQGGEQYF.

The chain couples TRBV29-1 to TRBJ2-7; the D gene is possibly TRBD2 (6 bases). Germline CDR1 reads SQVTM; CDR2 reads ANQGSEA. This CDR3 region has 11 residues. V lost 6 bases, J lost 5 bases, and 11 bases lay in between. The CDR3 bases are TGCAGCGTGGAGGGGCACGACGAGCAGTACTTC. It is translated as CSVEGHDEQYF.

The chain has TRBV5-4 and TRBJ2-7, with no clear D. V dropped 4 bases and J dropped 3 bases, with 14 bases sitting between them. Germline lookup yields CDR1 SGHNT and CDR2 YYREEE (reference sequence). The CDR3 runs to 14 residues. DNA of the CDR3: TGTGCCAGCAGCCCCAGCACTTTCCTCTACGAGCAGTACTTC. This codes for CASSPSTFLYEQYF.

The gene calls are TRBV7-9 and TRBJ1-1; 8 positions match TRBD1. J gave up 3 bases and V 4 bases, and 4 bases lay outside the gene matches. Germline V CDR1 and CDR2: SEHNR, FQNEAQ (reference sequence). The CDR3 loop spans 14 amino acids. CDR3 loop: CASSSDRAHTEAFF. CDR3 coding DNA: TGTGCCAGCAGCTCGGACAGGGCACACACTGAAGCTTTCTTT.

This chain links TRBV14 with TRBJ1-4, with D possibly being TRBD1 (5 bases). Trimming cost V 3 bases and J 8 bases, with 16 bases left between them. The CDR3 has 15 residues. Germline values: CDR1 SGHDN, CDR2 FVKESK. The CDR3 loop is CASSQGLPRREKLFF. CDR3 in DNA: TGTGCCAGCAGCCAGGGGCTCCCGAGGAGAGAAAAACTGTTTTTT.

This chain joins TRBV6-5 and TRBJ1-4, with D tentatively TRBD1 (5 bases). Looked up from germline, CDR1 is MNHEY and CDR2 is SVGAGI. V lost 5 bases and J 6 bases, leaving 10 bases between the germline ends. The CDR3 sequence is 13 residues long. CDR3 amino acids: CASSVGGDEKLFF. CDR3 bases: TGTGCCAGCAGTGTGGGAGGGGATGAAAAACTGTTTTTT.

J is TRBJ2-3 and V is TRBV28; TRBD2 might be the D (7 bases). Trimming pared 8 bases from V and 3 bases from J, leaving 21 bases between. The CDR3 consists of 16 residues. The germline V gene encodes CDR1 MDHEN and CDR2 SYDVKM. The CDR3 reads CASHSGGRAGTDTQYF. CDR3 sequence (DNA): TGTGCCAGCCATTCGGGGGGCCGCGCTGGGACAGATACGCAGTATTTT.

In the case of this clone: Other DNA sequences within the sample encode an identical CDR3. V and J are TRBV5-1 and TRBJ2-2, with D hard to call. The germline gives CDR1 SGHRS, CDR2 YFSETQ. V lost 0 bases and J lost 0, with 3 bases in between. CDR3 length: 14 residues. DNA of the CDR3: TGCGCCAGCAGCTTGGCCGCGAACACCGGGGAGCTGTTTTTT. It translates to CASSLAANTGELFF.

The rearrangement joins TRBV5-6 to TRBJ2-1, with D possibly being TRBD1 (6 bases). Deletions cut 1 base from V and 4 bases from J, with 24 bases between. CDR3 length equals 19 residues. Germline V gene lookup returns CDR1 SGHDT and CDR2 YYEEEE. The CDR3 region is CASSLRVRKQGRAYNEQFF. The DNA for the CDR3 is TGTGCCAGCAGCTTGCGAGTACGCAAACAGGGACGGGCTTACAATGAGCAGTTCTTC.

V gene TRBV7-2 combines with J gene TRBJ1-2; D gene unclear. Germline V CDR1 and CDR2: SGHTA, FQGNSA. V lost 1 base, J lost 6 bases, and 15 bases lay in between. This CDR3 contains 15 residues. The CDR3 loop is CASSLEGRAAHGYTF. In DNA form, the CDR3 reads TGTGCCAGCAGCTTAGAGGGTCGGGCCGCTCATGGCTACACCTTC. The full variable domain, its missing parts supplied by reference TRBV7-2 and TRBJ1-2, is GAGVSQSPSNKVTEKGKDVELRCDPISGHTALYWYRQSLGQGLEFLIYFQGNSAPDKSGLPSDRFSAERTGGSVSTLTIQRTQQEDSAVYLCASSLEGRAAHGYTFGSGTRLTVV.

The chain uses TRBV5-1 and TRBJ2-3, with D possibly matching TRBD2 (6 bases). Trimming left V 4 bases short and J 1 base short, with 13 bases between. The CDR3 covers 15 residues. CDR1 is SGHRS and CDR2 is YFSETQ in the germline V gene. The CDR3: CASSPGLPGTDTQYF. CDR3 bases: TGCGCCAGCAGCCCGGGACTTCCTGGCACAGATACGCAGTATTTT.

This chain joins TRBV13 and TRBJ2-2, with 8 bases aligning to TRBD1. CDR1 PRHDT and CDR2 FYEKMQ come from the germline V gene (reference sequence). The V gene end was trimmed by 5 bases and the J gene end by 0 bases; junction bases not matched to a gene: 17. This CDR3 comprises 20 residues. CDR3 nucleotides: TGTGCCAGCAGCGCATACCCATGGACAGGGACAGATTCGAACACCGGGGAGCTGTTTTTT. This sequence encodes CASSAYPWTGTDSNTGELFF.